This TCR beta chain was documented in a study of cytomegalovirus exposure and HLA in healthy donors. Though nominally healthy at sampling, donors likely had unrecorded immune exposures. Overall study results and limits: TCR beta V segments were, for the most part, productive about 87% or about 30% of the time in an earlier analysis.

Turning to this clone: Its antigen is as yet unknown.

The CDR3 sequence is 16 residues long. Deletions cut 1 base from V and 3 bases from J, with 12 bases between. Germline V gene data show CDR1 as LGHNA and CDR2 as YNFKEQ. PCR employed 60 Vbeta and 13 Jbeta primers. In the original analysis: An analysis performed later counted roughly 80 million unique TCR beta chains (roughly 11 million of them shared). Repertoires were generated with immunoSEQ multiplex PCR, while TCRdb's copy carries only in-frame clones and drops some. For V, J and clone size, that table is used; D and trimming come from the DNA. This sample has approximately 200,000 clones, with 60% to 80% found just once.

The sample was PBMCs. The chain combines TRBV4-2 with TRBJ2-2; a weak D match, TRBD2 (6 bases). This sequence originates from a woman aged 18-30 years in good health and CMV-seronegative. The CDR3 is CASSQGGGQDTGELFF. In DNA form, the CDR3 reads TGTGCCAGCAGCCAAGGAGGAGGGCAGGACACCGGGGAGCTGTTTTTT.